A single sample gave rise to the 18 T cell receptor beta chains below, sequenced in a study of T cell repertoires in cytomegalovirus infection. A single record per CDR3 protein comes from TCRdb applying MiXCR to the reads. This sample has around 450,000 distinct CDR3 sequences, with about 10% found just once. The material sequenced was PBMCs. The source is a human donor in good health (CMV status not recorded). Some clones in this sample may be carry-over from other donors' samples.

The rearrangement links TRBV7-3 to TRBJ2-1; 8 bases fit TRBD1. Germline V gene sequence: CDR1 SGHTA, CDR2 FQGTGA. J lost 4 bases, V lost 4 bases, and 3 bases had no gene match. CDR3 length: 14 residues. As DNA, the CDR3 is TGTGCCAGCAGCTCGACAGGGGAATACAATGAGCAGTTCTTC. Translation: CASSSTGEYNEQFF. Full variable domain (remainder filled in from reference TRBV7-3 and TRBJ2-1): GAGVSQTPSNKVTEKGKYVELRCDPISGHTALYWYRQSLGQGPEFLIYFQGTGAADDSGLPNDRFFAVRPEGSVSTLKIQRTERGDSAVYLCASSSTGEYNEQFFGPGTRLTVL.

The chain is built from TRBV6-5 and TRBJ1-1; 9 nucleotides line up with TRBD1. Per germline, CDR1 MNHEY and CDR2 SVGAGI. The CDR3 runs 13 residues. V lost 5 bases to trimming and J lost 8 bases; unmatched junction nucleotides: 6. The CDR3 nucleotides are TGTGCCAGCAGTGCTACAGGGGGCCGGGAAGCTTTCTTT. It encodes CASSATGGREAFF.

This clonotype was detected many times. The chain joins TRBV7-9 to TRBJ1-1; 8 nucleotides agree with TRBD1. CDR1 and CDR2 (germline): SEHNR, FQNEAQ (reference sequence). J lost 4 bases, V lost 5 bases, and 12 bases had no gene match. The CDR3 totals 16 residues. The CDR3: CASSQPVNRGGTEAFF. The CDR3 coding sequence is TGTGCCAGCAGCCAGCCTGTGAACAGGGGGGGCACTGAAGCTTTCTTT.

The J gene is TRBJ1-2, the V gene TRBV18; D gene ambiguous. Germline CDR1 is KGHSH and CDR2 is LQKENI. This CDR3 has 15 residues. With 0 bases removed from V and 2 bases from J, the gap between germline ends came to 10 bases. CDR3 sequence (DNA): TGTGCCAGCTCACCACCGGCGTCAGCAAACTATGGCTACACCTTC. It encodes CASSPPASANYGYTF.

This clonotype appeared many times. This rearrangement joins TRBV7-9 to TRBJ2-3; D is possibly TRBD1 (6 bases). Trimming removed 3 bases from V and 7 bases from J, with 11 bases in between. Germline assignment: CDR1 SEHNR and CDR2 FQNEAQ (reference sequence). CDR3 length: 13 residues. The CDR3 DNA reads TGTGCCAGCAGCTTCGGACAGACATATACGCAGTATTTT. This gives the protein CASSFGQTYTQYF.

This clonotype was seen a handful of times. The rearrangement joins TRBV20-1 to TRBJ2-7, with 11 bases matching TRBD2. The V segment lost 5 bases and the J segment 1 base; nucleotides outside the gene matches: 7. The CDR3 sequence is 15 residues long. CDR1 and CDR2 (germline): DFQATT, SNEGSKA (reference sequence). This CDR3 is CSAPRTSGSSYEQYF. DNA of the CDR3: TGCAGTGCTCCTAGAACTAGCGGGAGTTCCTACGAGCAGTACTTC.

V and J are TRBV30 and TRBJ2-7, with 12 bases that match TRBD1. J lost 4 bases, V lost 5 bases, and 9 bases had no gene match. The germline gives CDR1 GTSNPN, CDR2 SVGIG (reference sequence). The CDR3 loop spans 15 amino acids. For the CDR3, the DNA is TGTGCCTGGGTGCCCCGGGACAGGGGGCTATACGAGCAGTACTTC. Translating gives CAWVPRDRGLYEQYF.

This clonotype was observed at least ten times. The chain uses TRBV7-3 and TRBJ2-1; TRBD1 aligns across 11 bases. The CDR3 runs 15 residues. Germline loops: CDR1 SGHTA, CDR2 FQGTGA. The ends lost 3 bases at V and 12 bases at J; junction bases unmatched: 10. The CDR3 loop reads CASSFGGQGVSGQFF. The DNA for the CDR3 is TGTGCCAGCAGCTTCGGGGGACAGGGGGTTAGTGGGCAGTTCTTC.

This clonotype showed up many times. J is TRBJ1-3 and V is TRBV14; a possible D gene is TRBD1 (5 bases). Germline V gene data show CDR1 as SGHDN and CDR2 as FVKESK. Trimming stripped 4 bases from V and 3 bases from J, with 13 bases between. There are 15 residues in the CDR3. The chain's CDR3 is CASSRDSSFGNTIYF. The CDR3 DNA reads TGTGCCAGCAGCCGGGACTCCAGCTTTGGAAACACCATATATTTT.

This clonotype showed up many times. The chain couples TRBV7-9 to TRBJ2-5; 8 bases are a match to TRBD1. The CDR3 runs 16 residues. Germline assignment: CDR1 SEHNR and CDR2 FQNEAQ (reference sequence). Losses at the gene ends were 3 bases for V and 1 base for J; bases not matched to a gene: 7. CDR3 nucleotides: TGTGCCAGCAGCTTTGGAGACAGGGGCTTCCAAGAGACCCAGTACTTC. Protein sequence: CASSFGDRGFQETQYF.

CDR3 in amino acids: CSVAAEGPTDTQYF. The CDR3 nucleotides are TGCAGCGTTGCCGCGGAGGGTCCGACAGATACGCAGTATTTT. This sequence joins TRBV29-1 and TRBJ2-3; D possibly corresponds to TRBD2 (6 bases). The CDR3 consists of 14 residues. V dropped 4 bases and J dropped 3 bases, with 14 bases sitting between them. Germline-derived CDR1 and CDR2 are SQVTM and ANQGSEA.

This clonotype was seen repeatedly, ten times or more. CDR3 amino acids: CAISGTDTQYF. Here the CDR3 DNA reads TGTGCCATCAGTGGGACAGATACGCAGTATTTT. The chain links TRBV10-3 to TRBJ2-3; D uncertain. In germline, CDR1 is ENHRY, CDR2 SYGVKD. Trimming removed 4 bases from V and 3 bases from J, with 2 bases in between. The CDR3 totals 11 residues.

This clonotype has a handful of counts. V usage is TRBV5-6 and J usage is TRBJ2-2, with a possible D match to TRBD2 (6 bases). Deletions cut 3 bases from V and 6 bases from J, with 18 bases between. The CDR3 covers 16 residues. Germline loops: CDR1 SGHDT, CDR2 YYEEEE. The CDR3 spells CASSSLPGLAAGELFF. The CDR3 nucleotides are TGTGCCAGCAGCTCTCTTCCGGGACTTGCGGCCGGGGAGCTGTTTTTT.

This clonotype was seen more than once but under ten times. The chain is built from TRBV13 and TRBJ2-5; D may match TRBD1 or TRBD2 (5 bases each). V lost 4 bases to trimming and J lost 2 bases, with 14 bases between them. Germline V lookup: CDR1 PRHDT, CDR2 FYEKMQ (reference sequence). The CDR3 runs to 15 residues. CDR3 sequence reads: CASSSGAAVQETQYF. In DNA form, the CDR3 reads TGTGCCAGCAGCTCTGGGGCAGCGGTTCAAGAGACCCAGTACTTC.

This clonotype was detected many times. The rearrangement uses TRBV7-2 and TRBJ2-3; the match to TRBD2 covers 14 bases. CDR1 is SGHTA and CDR2 is FQGNSA in the germline V gene. This CDR3 comprises 16 residues. J gave up 4 bases and V 3 bases, and 3 bases lay outside the gene matches. In DNA form, the CDR3 reads TGTGCCAGCAGCTTTGGGACTAGCGGGAGCTCAGATACGCAGTATTTT. This encodes CASSFGTSGSSDTQYF. Drawing the rest from reference TRBV7-2 and TRBJ2-3, the complete variable domain is GAGVSQSPSNKVTEKGKDVELRCDPISGHTALYWYRQSLGQGLEFLIYFQGNSAPDKSGLPSDRFSAERTGGSVSTLTIQRTQQEDSAVYLCASSFGTSGSSDTQYFGPGTRLTVL.

This clonotype was detected ten times or more. This chain uses TRBV7-9 with TRBJ1-4, with a weak D call TRBD1 (5 bases). The ends were cut back, 5 bases at V and 8 bases at J, with 12 bases in the middle. CDR3 length: 13 amino acids. Germline lookup yields CDR1 SEHNR and CDR2 FQNEAQ (reference sequence). The CDR3 spells CASSPTAGEKLFF. For the CDR3, the DNA is TGTGCCAGCAGCCCGACAGCCGGGGAAAAACTGTTTTTT. The variable domain in full, with the rest retrieved from reference TRBV7-9 and TRBJ1-4, is DTGVSQNPRHKITKRGQNVTFRCDPISEHNRLYWYRQTLGQGPEFLTYFQNEAQLEKSRLLSDRFSAERPKGSFSTLEIQRTEQGDSAMYLCASSPTAGEKLFFGSGTQLSVL.

This clonotype has at least ten counts. This sequence joins TRBV20-1 and TRBJ2-5, with 7 positions matching TRBD1. With 5 bases clipped from V and 2 bases from J, the junction kept 2 bases outside the gene matches. The CDR3 is 12 amino acids. Germline lookup yields CDR1 DFQATT and CDR2 SNEGSKA (reference sequence). CDR3 in amino acids: CSAWGQQETQYF. In DNA, the CDR3 is TGCAGTGCTTGGGGACAGCAAGAGACCCAGTACTTC.

There are many counts of this clonotype. The chain employs TRBV6-6 and TRBJ1-5; D remains ambiguous. The V gene lost 2 bases and the J gene lost 3 bases, with 8 bases spanning the gap. Germline-derived CDR1 and CDR2 are MNHNY and SVGAGI (reference sequence). The CDR3 loop spans 14 amino acids. The CDR3 DNA reads TGTGCCAGCAGTTACCGAACCATCAATCAGCCCCAGCATTTT. It translates to CASSYRTINQPQHF.